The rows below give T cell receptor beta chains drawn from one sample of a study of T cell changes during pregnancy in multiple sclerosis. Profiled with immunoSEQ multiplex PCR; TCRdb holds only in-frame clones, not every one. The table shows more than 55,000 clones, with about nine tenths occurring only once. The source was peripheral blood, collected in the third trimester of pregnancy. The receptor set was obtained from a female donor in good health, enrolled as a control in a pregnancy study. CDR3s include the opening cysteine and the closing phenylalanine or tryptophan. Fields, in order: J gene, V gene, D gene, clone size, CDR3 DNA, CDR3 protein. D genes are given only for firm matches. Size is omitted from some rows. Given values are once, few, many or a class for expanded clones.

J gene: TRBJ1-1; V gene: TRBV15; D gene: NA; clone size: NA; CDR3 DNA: TGTGCCACCAGCAGAGACAGGGGGAACACTGAAGCTTTCTTT; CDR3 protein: CATSRDRGNTEAFF
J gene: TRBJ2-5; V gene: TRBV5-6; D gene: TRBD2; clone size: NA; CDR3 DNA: TGTGCCAGCAGCCCGACCGTAACGCTAGCGGGAGAGACCCAGTACTTC; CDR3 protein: CASSPTVTLAGETQYF
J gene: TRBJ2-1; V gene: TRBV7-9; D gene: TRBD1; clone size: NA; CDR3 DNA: TGTGCCAGCAGCTTACAGCCGACAGGGCCAAATGAGCAGTTCTTC; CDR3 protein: CASSLQPTGPNEQFF
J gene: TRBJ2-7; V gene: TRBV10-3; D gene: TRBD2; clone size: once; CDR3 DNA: TGTGCCATCAGTGAGTCGTCTAGCGGGGAACGCGAGCAGTACTTC; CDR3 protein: CAISESSSGEREQYF
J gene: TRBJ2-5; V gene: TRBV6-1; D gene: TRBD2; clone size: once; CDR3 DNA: TGTGCCAGCAGTGAACTAGCGGGGGGGGAAGAGACCCAGTACTTC; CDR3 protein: CASSELAGGEETQYF
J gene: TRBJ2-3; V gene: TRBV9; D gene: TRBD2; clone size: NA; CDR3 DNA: TGTGCCAGCAGCCCCCTAGCAGCGGGAGGAAGCACAGATACGCAGTATTTT; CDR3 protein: CASSPLAAGGSTDTQYF
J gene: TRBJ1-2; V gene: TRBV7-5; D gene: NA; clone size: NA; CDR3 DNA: TGTGCCAGAAGCTCTCCTTGGGACGACAGGCACTTGACGGATTATGGCTACACCTTC; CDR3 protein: CARSSPWDDRHLTDYGYTF
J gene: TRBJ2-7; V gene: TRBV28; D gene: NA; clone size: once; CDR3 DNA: TGTGCCAGCAGTTGGGGGGACGGAGGCTACGAGCAGTACTTC; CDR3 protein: CASSWGDGGYEQYF
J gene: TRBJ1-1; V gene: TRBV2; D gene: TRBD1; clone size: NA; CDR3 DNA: TGTGCCAGCAGGGAGACAGGGAATTATGAAGCTTTCTTT; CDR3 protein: CASRETGNYEAFF
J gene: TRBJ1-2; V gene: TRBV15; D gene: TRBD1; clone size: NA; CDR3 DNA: TGTGCCACCAGCAAAGGGACAGTCAGGGCTGGCTACACCTTC; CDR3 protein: CATSKGTVRAGYTF
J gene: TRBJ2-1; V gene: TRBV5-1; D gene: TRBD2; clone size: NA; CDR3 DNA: TGCGCCAGCTCCCCGGGACTAGCGGGAGCTGACGAGCAGTTCTTC; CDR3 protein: CASSPGLAGADEQFF
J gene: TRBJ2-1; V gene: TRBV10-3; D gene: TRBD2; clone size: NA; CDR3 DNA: TGTGCCATCAGGGGCGGGGGTAGCGGGACATACAATGAGCAGTTCTTC; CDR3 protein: CAIRGGGSGTYNEQFF
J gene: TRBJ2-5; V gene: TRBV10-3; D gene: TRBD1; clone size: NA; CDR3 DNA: TGTGCCATCAGGGGACAGGGGGCGAAAGAGACCCAGTACTTC; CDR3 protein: CAIRGQGAKETQYF
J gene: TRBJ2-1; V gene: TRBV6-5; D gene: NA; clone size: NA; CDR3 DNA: TGTGCCAGCAGCCCCGAAGCTTTGTGGAATGAGCAGTTCTTC; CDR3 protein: CASSPEALWNEQFF
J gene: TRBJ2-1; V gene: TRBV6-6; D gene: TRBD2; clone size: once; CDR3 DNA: TGTGCCAGCAGCCCTGAGACTAGCGGGGGCAATGAGCAGTTCTTC; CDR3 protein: CASSPETSGGNEQFF
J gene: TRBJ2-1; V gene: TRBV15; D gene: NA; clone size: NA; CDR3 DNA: TGTGCCACCAGCAGCTTTTCCGGGGGACTGAGCTCCTACAATGAGCAGTTCTTC; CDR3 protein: CATSSFSGGLSSYNEQFF